This record concerns one TCR beta chain sequence. The data are from a study of blood T cell repertoires in COVID-19. Followed longitudinally, the Seattle patients had been enrolled during active infection. The trim removed 0 bases at V and 7 bases at J, leaving 6 bases unmatched. Germline V CDR1 and CDR2: ENHRY, SYGVKD. The CDR3 length is 14 residues. Some clones are missing from TCRdb's copy, which holds only in-frame ones; the method was immunoSEQ multiplex PCR. This table has 95,000 to 150,000 clones, roughly 92% appearing once. This chain joins TRBV10-3 and TRBJ2-7, with 7 bases matching TRBD2. The source is a man in his forties or fifties with COVID-19, enrolled during active disease. Sequencing was carried out using peripheral blood. The CDR3 region has the DNA TGTGCCATCAGTGAGTCTGGGGGAGGGCGTGAGCAGTACGTC. Translating it yields CAISESGGGREQYV.